The 10 T cell receptor beta chains below were found in one sample sequenced in a study of T cells in Graves' hyperthyroidism and ophthalmopathy. Template material for amplifying TCR beta CDR3 regions consisted of RNA transcripts. Primed by the HTBI set, a first-round RT-PCR was run on the TCR CDR3. TCRdb independently ran MiXCR on the multiplex PCR reads; one entry per CDR3 protein. The table includes fewer than 450,000 distinct CDR3 sequences, roughly 13% detected once. Sequencing was done on a sample of blood. Receptors originate from a man aged 50 to 59 with Graves' ophthalmopathy.

This clonotype was seen at least ten times. V and J are TRBV28 and TRBJ2-7; D gene unclear. The CDR3 is 16 amino acids. Germline CDR1 MDHEN, CDR2 SYDVKM. The V gene lost 7 bases and the J gene lost 1 base, with 20 bases spanning the gap. CDR3 residues: CASNFETRRPSYEQYF. In DNA, the CDR3 is TGTGCCAGCAACTTCGAGACCCGCCGCCCGTCCTACGAGCAGTACTTC.

This clonotype has more than one count but fewer than ten. The V call is TRBV5-1, the J call TRBJ2-2; D is unresolved. V shed 5 bases and J shed 3 bases, with 8 bases lying between them. Germline CDR1 reads SGHRS; CDR2 reads YFSETQ. The CDR3 runs 13 residues. This CDR3 reads CASRAADTGELFF. The CDR3 DNA reads as TGCGCCAGCAGGGCCGCGGACACCGGGGAGCTGTTTTTT.

In its sample, this clonotype was seen many times. CDR3: CASRGWVTDTQYF. The CDR3 region has the DNA TGTGCCAGCAGAGGATGGGTAACAGATACGCAGTATTTT. The chain employs TRBV6-1 and TRBJ2-3, with D unresolved. Germline CDR1 MNHNS, CDR2 SASEGT. Trimming shortened V by 6 bases and J by 3 bases, and 10 bases separated the two germline ends. The CDR3 runs 13 residues.

The chain carries TRBV15 and TRBJ2-7, with D tentatively TRBD1 (5 bases). Trimming left V 0 bases short and J 0 bases short, with 12 bases between. CDR1 LNHNV and CDR2 YYDKDF come from the germline V gene (reference sequence). This CDR3 is built from 16 residues. The CDR3 DNA is TGTGCCACCAGCAGAGATCGGCTGACAGACTCCTACGAGCAGTACTTC. This sequence encodes CATSRDRLTDSYEQYF.

This clonotype was seen ten or more times. The V call is TRBV20-1, the J call TRBJ2-7, with a tentative D call TRBD2 (6 bases). There are 12 residues in the CDR3. The germline V and J ends were trimmed by 0 bases and 7 bases, with 10 bases remaining between them. The germline CDR1 and CDR2 sequences are DFQATT and SNEGSKA (reference sequence). In DNA, the CDR3 is TGCAGTGCTAGAGAGAAAGGGAGGGAGCAGTACTTC. As protein: CSAREKGREQYF.

This clonotype showed up many times. The V gene is TRBV18, the J gene TRBJ2-7, with a weak D call TRBD2 (6 bases). Germline assignment: CDR1 KGHSH and CDR2 LQKENI. Deletions cut 0 bases from V and 4 bases from J, with 19 bases between. CDR3 length: 17 amino acids. CDR3 DNA sequence: TGTGCCAGCTCACCACCGCGCGAGCTCGGGGGAGAATACGAGCAGTACTTC. Its protein is CASSPPRELGGEYEQYF.

In its sample, this clonotype was seen a few times. The V and J genes are TRBV19 and TRBJ2-4; TRBD2 might be the D (5 bases). Germline V gene lookup returns CDR1 LNHDA and CDR2 SQIVND (reference sequence). V lost 10 bases to trimming and J lost 0 bases, with 16 bases between them. The CDR3 covers 15 residues. The CDR3 sequence: CATVGESLAKNIQYF. The CDR3 DNA is TGTGCCACCGTGGGAGAAAGCCTAGCCAAAAACATTCAGTACTTC. The variable domain in full, completed from reference TRBV19 and TRBJ2-4, reads DGGITQSPKYLFRKEGQNVTLSCEQNLNHDAMYWYRQDPGQGLRLIYYSQIVNDFQKGDIAEGYSVSREKKESFPLTVTSAQKNPTAFYLCATVGESLAKNIQYFGAGTRLSVL.

This clonotype was recorded at least ten times. V and J are TRBV10-3 and TRBJ2-7; D unclear. From germline, CDR1 is ENHRY and CDR2 SYGVKD. Trimming took 5 bases from V and 4 from J, leaving 12 bases between them. The CDR3 sequence is 13 residues long. The CDR3 nucleotides read TGTGCCATCAGTAGAAGGGCCGATTACGAGCAGTACTTC. This encodes CAISRRADYEQYF.

Here the CDR3 reads CASSLVQGGNQPQHF. The DNA of the CDR3 is TGTGCCAGCAGTTTAGTTCAGGGAGGCAATCAGCCCCAGCATTTT. The chain carries TRBV6-1 and TRBJ1-5, with D perhaps matching TRBD1 (5 bases). V was clipped by 5 bases and J by 2 bases, with 13 bases between them. The V gene's germline CDR1 is MNHNS and CDR2 SASEGT. The CDR3 totals 15 residues.

In this sample, this clonotype turned up a few times. J is TRBJ2-5 and V is TRBV4-1, with 8 bases that match TRBD2. CDR3 size: 14 residues. V shed 4 bases, J shed 4 bases, and the junction held 5 bases outside the gene matches. In germline, CDR1 is MGHRA, CDR2 YSYEKL. Here the CDR3 reads CASSPLLAGETQYF. The CDR3 nucleotides are TGCGCCAGCAGCCCGCTCCTAGCGGGAGAGACCCAGTACTTC.